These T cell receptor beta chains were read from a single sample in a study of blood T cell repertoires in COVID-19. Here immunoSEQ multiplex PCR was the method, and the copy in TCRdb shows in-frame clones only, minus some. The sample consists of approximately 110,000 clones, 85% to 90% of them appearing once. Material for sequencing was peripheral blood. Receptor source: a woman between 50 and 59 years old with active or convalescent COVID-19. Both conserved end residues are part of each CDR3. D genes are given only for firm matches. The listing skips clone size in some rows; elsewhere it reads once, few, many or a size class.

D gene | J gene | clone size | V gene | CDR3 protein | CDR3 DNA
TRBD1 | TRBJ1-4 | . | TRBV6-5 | CASNPGQGYSEKLFF | TGTGCCAGCAACCCCGGACAGGGATATAGTGAAAAACTGTTTTTT
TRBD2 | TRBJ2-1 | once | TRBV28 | CASSFLAESNEQFF | TGTGCCAGCAGTTTCCTAGCGGAGTCCAATGAGCAGTTCTTC
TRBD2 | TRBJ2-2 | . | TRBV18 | CASSTSGNTGELFF | TGTGCCAGCTCAACTAGCGGTAACACCGGGGAGCTGTTTTTT
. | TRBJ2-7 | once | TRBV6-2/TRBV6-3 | CASSYSLRLAGTYEQYF | TGTGCCAGCAGTTACTCTCTTCGGCTTGCGGGAACCTACGAGCAGTACTTC
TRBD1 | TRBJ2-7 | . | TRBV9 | CASSVGQGAREQYF | TGTGCCAGCAGCGTAGGACAGGGGGCGCGGGAGCAGTACTTC
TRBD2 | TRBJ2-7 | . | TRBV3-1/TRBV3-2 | CASSHSSGSYEQYF | TGTGCCAGCAGCCATTCTAGCGGGAGCTACGAGCAGTACTTC
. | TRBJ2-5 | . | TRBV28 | CASSRQGRVRETQYF | TGTGCCAGCAGCCGACAGGGGAGGGTCCGGGAGACCCAGTACTTC
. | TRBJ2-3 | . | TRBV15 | CATSRGGRTDTQYF | TGTGCCACCAGCAGAGGAGGGCGCACAGATACGCAGTATTTT
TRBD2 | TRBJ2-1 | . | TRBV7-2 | CASSPLAGRNEQFF | TGTGCCAGCAGCCCCCTAGCGGGGAGGAATGAGCAGTTCTTC
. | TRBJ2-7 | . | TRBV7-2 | CASSFRRASYEQYF | TGTGCCAGCAGCTTCAGGCGGGCCTCCTACGAGCAGTACTTC
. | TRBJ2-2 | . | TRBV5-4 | CASSRVSGELFF | TGTGCCAGCAGCCGTGTTTCCGGGGAGCTGTTTTTT
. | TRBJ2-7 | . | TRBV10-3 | CAISEGYSGSYEQYF | TGTGCCATCAGTGAGGGATACAGTGGGTCCTACGAGCAGTACTTC
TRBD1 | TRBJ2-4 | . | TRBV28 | CASSGTGINIQYF | TGTGCCAGCAGTGGGACAGGGATAAACATTCAGTACTTC
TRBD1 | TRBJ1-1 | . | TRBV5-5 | CASSWGQTNTEAFF | TGTGCCAGCAGCTGGGGACAGACGAACACTGAAGCTTTCTTT
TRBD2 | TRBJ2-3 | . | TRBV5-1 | CASSLGTSGSSTQYF | TGCGCCAGCAGCTTGGGGACTAGCGGGAGTTCTACGCAGTATTTT
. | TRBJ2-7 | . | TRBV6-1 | CASSEGPSSYEQYF | TGTGCCAGCAGTGAAGGACCTAGCTCCTACGAGCAGTACTTC
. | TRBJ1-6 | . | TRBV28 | CASRDSGSPLHF | TGTGCCAGCCGGGATTCTGGTTCACCCCTCCACTTT
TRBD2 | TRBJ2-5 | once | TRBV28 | CASSFAGEETQYF | TGTGCCAGCAGTTTTGCGGGAGAAGAGACCCAGTACTTC
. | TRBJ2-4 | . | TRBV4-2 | CASSQELREQNIQYF | TGTGCCAGCAGCCAAGAATTGCGGGAACAAAACATTCAGTACTTC
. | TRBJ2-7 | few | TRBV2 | CASRLNVEQYF | TGTGCCAGCAGACTGAATGTAGAGCAGTACTTC
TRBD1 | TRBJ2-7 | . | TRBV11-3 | CASSGTGEYEQYF | TGTGCCAGCAGTGGGACAGGGGAGTACGAGCAGTACTTC
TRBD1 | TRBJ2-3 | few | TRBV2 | CASSWDRASPPDTQYF | TGTGCCAGCAGCTGGGACAGGGCTAGTCCGCCAGATACGCAGTATTTT
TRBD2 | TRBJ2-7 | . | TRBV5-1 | CASSDGLAYSYEQYF | TGCGCCAGCAGCGACGGACTAGCGTACTCCTACGAGCAGTACTTC
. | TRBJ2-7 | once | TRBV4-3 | CASSRGEGGEQYF | TGCGCCAGCAGCCGGGGAGAGGGCGGCGAGCAGTACTTC
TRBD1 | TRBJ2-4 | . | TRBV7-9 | CASSASGQGEGNIQYF | TGTGCCAGCAGCGCCTCCGGACAGGGAGAAGGAAACATTCAGTACTTC
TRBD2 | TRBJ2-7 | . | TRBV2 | CASLEGTTSYEQYF | TGTGCCAGCCTAGAAGGGACTACCTCCTACGAGCAGTACTTC
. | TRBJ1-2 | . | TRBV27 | CASGRYQEYGYTF | TGTGCCAGCGGCCGTTACCAAGAATATGGCTACACCTTC
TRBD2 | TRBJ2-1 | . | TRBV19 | CASRSTSGRNEQFF | TGTGCCAGTAGGTCGACTAGCGGGAGAAATGAGCAGTTCTTC
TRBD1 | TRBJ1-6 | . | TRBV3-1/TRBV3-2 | CASRSGGGYSPLHF | TGTGCCAGCAGATCAGGGGGTGGATATTCACCCCTCCACTTT
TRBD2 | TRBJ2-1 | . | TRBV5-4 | CASSPASGIYNEQFF | TGTGCCAGCAGCCCGGCTAGCGGGATTTACAATGAGCAGTTCTTC
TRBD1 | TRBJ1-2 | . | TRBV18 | CASSPKQGNGYTF | TGTGCCAGCTCACCAAAACAGGGGAATGGCTACACCTTC
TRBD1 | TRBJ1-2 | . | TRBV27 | CASSSDRGNTNYGYTF | TGTGCCAGCAGTTCGGACAGGGGAAATACTAACTATGGCTACACCTTC
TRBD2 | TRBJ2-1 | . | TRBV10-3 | CAISRYGLAELGNEQFF | TGTGCCATCAGCCGCTATGGACTAGCGGAATTAGGCAATGAGCAGTTCTTC
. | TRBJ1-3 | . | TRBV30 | CAWSVGSTRSGNTIYF | TGTGCCTGGAGTGTCGGGTCCACGCGGTCTGGAAACACCATATATTTT